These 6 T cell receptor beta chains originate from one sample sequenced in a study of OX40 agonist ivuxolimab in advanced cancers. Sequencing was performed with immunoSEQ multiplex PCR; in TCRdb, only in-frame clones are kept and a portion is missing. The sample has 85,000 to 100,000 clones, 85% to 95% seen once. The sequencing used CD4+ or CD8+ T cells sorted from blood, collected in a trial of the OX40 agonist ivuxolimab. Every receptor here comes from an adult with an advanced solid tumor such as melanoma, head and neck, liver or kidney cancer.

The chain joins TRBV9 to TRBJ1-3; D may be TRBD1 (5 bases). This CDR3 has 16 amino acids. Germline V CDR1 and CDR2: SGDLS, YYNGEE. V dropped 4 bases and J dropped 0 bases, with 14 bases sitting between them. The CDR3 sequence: CASSPGLSNSGNTIYF. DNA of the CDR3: TGTGCCAGCAGCCCGGGACTGAGTAACTCTGGAAACACCATATATTTT. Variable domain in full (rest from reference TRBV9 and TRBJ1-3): DSGVTQTPKHLITATGQRVTLRCSPRSGDLSVYWYQQSLDQGLQFLIQYYNGEERAKGNILERFSAQQFPDLHSELNLSSLELGDSALYFCASSPGLSNSGNTIYFGEGSWLTVV.

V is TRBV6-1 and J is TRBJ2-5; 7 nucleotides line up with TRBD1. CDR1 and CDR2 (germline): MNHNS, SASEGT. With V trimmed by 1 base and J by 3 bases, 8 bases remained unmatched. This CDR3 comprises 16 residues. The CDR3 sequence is CASSEVLTGTKETQYF. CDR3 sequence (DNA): TGTGCCAGCAGTGAAGTCCTGACAGGGACAAAAGAGACCCAGTACTTC.

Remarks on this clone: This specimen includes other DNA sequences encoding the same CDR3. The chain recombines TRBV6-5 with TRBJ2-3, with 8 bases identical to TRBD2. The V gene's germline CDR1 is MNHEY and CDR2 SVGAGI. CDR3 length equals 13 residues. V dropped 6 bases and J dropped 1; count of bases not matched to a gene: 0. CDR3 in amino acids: CASRAGGTDTQYF. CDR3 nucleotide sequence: TGTGCCAGCAGAGCGGGGGGCACAGATACGCAGTATTTT.

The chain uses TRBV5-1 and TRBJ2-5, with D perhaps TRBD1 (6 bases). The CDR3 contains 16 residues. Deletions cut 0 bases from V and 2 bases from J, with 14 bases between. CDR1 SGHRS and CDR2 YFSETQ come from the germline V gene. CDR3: CASSLDPQGSQETQYF. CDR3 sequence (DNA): TGCGCCAGCAGCTTGGACCCCCAGGGGAGTCAAGAGACCCAGTACTTC.

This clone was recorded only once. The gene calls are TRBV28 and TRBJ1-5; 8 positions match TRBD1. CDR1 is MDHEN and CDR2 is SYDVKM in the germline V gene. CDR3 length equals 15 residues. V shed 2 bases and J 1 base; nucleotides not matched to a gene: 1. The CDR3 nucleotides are TGTGCCAGCAGTTTAGGGGACAGGAGCAATCAGCCCCAGCATTTT. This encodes CASSLGDRSNQPQHF.

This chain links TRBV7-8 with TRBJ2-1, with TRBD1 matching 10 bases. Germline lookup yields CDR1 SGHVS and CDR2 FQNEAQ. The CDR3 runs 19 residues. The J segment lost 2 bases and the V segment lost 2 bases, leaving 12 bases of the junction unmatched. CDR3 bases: TGTGCCAGCAGCTTAAGGACAGGGGGAGGGATTAGTACCTACAATGAGCAGTTCTTC. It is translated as CASSLRTGGGISTYNEQFF.